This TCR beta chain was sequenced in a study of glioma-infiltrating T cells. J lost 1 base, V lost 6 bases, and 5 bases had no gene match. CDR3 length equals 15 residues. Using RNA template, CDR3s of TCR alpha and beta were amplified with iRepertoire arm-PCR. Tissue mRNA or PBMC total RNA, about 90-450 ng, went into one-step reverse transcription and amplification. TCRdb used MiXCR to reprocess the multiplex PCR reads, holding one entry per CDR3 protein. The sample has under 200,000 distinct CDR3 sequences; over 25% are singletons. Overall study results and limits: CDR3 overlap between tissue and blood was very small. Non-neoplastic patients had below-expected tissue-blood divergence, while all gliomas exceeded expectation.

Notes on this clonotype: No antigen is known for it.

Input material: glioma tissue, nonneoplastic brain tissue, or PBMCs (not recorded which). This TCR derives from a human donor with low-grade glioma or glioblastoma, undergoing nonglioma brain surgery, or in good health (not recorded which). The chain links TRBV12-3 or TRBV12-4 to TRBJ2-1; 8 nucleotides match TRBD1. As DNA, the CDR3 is TGTGCCAGCAGCATAGACAGGGGATCCTACAATGAGCAGTTCTTC. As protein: CASSIDRGSYNEQFF.